Below, 23 T cell receptor beta chains from the same sample are listed, as sequenced in a study of PD-1 blockade in classical Hodgkin lymphoma. Some clones are missing from TCRdb's copy, which holds only in-frame ones; the method was immunoSEQ multiplex PCR. The sample shows about 150,000 clones, 78% of them seen only once. After autologous stem cell transplantation all patients relapsed, and prior brentuximab vedotin exposure differed between cohorts. The sample here was peripheral blood mononuclear cells (PBMCs), taken before the second cycle of nivolumab. The receptors stem from a human donor with classical Hodgkin lymphoma.

The chain is built from TRBV7-6 and TRBJ2-5, with D unresolved. The CDR3 consists of 14 residues. CDR1 SGHVS and CDR2 FNYEAQ come from the germline V gene. V was cut by 5 bases and J by 2 bases, with 12 bases left in between. CDR3 in amino acids: CASSEWQIQETQYF. In DNA form, the CDR3 reads TGTGCCAGCAGCGAATGGCAGATTCAAGAGACCCAGTACTTC. The full variable domain, in which reference TRBV7-6 and TRBJ2-5 provide the parts outside the CDR3, is GAGVSQSPRYKVTKRGQDVALRCDPISGHVSLYWYRQALGQGPEFLTYFNYEAQQDKSGLPNDRFSAERPEGSISTLTIQRTEQRDSAMYRCASSEWQIQETQYFGPGTRLLVL.

V usage is TRBV28 and J usage is TRBJ1-5; D is ambiguous. Trimming left V 2 bases short and J 9 bases short, with 8 bases between. Germline V gene sequence: CDR1 MDHEN, CDR2 SYDVKM. The CDR3 consists of 12 residues. The CDR3 nucleotides read TGTGCCAGCAGTTTACCTCCAAGGCCCCAGCATTTT. It codes for CASSLPPRPQHF.

This chain uses TRBV5-8 with TRBJ2-2; D is possibly TRBD1 or TRBD2 (6 bases each). CDR1 and CDR2 (germline): SGHTS, YDEGEE. Trimming removed 7 bases at V and 7 bases at J, with 17 bases between. The CDR3 consists of 14 residues. DNA of the CDR3: TGTGCCAGCCCCAGGGGACTCCCCGACGGGGAGCTGTTTTTT. This translates into CASPRGLPDGELFF.

This chain uses TRBV7-6 with TRBJ2-3, with D possibly being TRBD2 (6 bases). V lost 5 bases, J lost 0 bases, and 21 bases lay in between. The CDR3 is made up of 18 amino acids. Germline CDR1 and CDR2: SGHVS and FNYEAQ. Here the CDR3 reads CASSPIVSGSTSTDTQYF. The CDR3 region has the DNA TGTGCCAGCAGCCCGATCGTATCCGGGAGTACTAGCACAGATACGCAGTATTTT.

The chain uses TRBV27 and TRBJ2-7; D is unresolved. The V end lost 5 bases, the J end lost 0 bases, and 17 bases lay between the germline ends. The CDR3 length is 16 residues. Germline CDR1 is MNHEY and CDR2 is SMNVEV (reference sequence). CDR3 sequence: CASSVGRPWVSYEQYF. CDR3 nucleotides: TGTGCCAGCAGTGTTGGACGACCCTGGGTCTCCTACGAGCAGTACTTC.

Regarding this clone: At the DNA level, this CDR3 is encoded by other sequences in the same sample as well. The V gene is TRBV10-3, the J gene TRBJ1-1; the D gene is possibly TRBD1 (6 bases). V was clipped by 0 bases and J by 1 base, with 6 bases between them. Per germline, CDR1 ENHRY and CDR2 SYGVKD. There are 14 residues in the CDR3. The CDR3 coding sequence is TGTGCCATCAGTGAGTCGGACAGGAACACTGAAGCTTTCTTT. Residues: CAISESDRNTEAFF.

For this clone: Other nucleotide sequences in the sample specify the same CDR3. V gene TRBV27 combines with J gene TRBJ1-5; 8 nucleotides agree with TRBD1. J was trimmed by 5 bases and V by 7 bases; bases with no gene match: 1. The CDR3 is 12 residues long. Germline loops: CDR1 MNHEY, CDR2 SMNVEV (reference sequence). Here the CDR3 reads CASKQGDQPQHF. The CDR3 nucleotides are TGTGCCAGCAAACAGGGGGATCAGCCCCAGCATTTT.

The chain has TRBV5-4 and TRBJ2-7, with TRBD1 matching over 7 bases. Germline-derived CDR1 and CDR2 are SGHNT and YYREEE (reference sequence). The CDR3 consists of 14 residues. J gave up 0 bases and V 4 bases, and 4 bases lay outside the gene matches. CDR3: CASSPDRFSYEQYF. CDR3 sequence (DNA): TGTGCCAGCAGCCCGGACAGGTTCTCCTACGAGCAGTACTTC.

The CDR3 DNA reads as TGTGCCAGCAGTGACCCCGACTCGACTTCCTACAATGAGCAGTTCTTC. Its translation: CASSDPDSTSYNEQFF. The rearrangement joins TRBV6-4 to TRBJ2-1; no firm D call. CDR3 length: 16 amino acids. V lost 2 bases, J lost 1 base, and 12 bases lay in between. The germline V gene has CDR1 MRHNA and CDR2 SNTAGT.

The chain employs TRBV18 and TRBJ1-3; perhaps TRBD1 as D (5 bases). This CDR3 comprises 18 residues. Germline CDR1 and CDR2: KGHSH and LQKENI. V lost 1 base and J 0 bases, leaving 16 bases between the germline ends. The CDR3 loop is CASSPLSPGPNSGNTIYF. CDR3 sequence (DNA): TGTGCCAGCTCACCACTGTCTCCGGGACCGAACTCTGGAAACACCATATATTTT. The full variable domain, its missing parts supplied by reference TRBV18 and TRBJ1-3, is NAGVMQNPRHLVRRRGQEARLRCSPMKGHSHVYWYRQLPEEGLKFMVYLQKENIIDESGMPKERFSAEFPKEGPSILRIQQVVRGDSAAYFCASSPLSPGPNSGNTIYFGEGSWLTVV.

The gene calls are TRBV6-5 and TRBJ2-7; possibly TRBD1 for D (5 bases). With 3 bases removed from V and 2 bases from J, the gap between germline ends came to 11 bases. This CDR3 has 14 amino acids. The germline V gene encodes CDR1 MNHEY and CDR2 SVGAGI. CDR3 in amino acids: CASSYRGYTYEQYF. The CDR3 coding sequence is TGTGCCAGCAGTTATAGGGGTTACACCTACGAGCAGTACTTC.

The gene calls are TRBV7-2 and TRBJ1-2; D is perhaps TRBD1 (5 bases). With 5 bases removed from V and 7 bases from J, the gap between germline ends came to 14 bases. CDR3 length equals 13 residues. The germline V gene has CDR1 SGHTA and CDR2 FQGNSA. CDR3 sequence reads: CASSALGGFGYTF. The CDR3 DNA is TGTGCCAGCAGCGCCCTGGGGGGGTTTGGCTACACCTTC.

This chain connects TRBV5-8 to TRBJ2-5; D might be TRBD2 (5 bases). The ends were cut back, 4 bases at V and 5 bases at J, with 12 bases in the middle. This CDR3 is built from 13 residues. Germline V gene data show CDR1 as SGHTS and CDR2 as YDEGEE. DNA for the CDR3: TGTGCCAGCAGCGCGGACCCGGGGGAGACCCAGTACTTC. It codes for CASSADPGETQYF.

V and J are TRBV6-5 and TRBJ2-3, with 7 positions matching TRBD1. Trimming at V came to 1 base and at J to 3 bases, leaving 7 bases not matched to a gene. This CDR3 comprises 16 residues. Germline CDR1 and CDR2: MNHEY and SVGAGI. The CDR3 protein is CASSYWAGGGTDTQYF. CDR3 DNA: TGTGCCAGCAGTTACTGGGCAGGGGGTGGTACAGATACGCAGTATTTT.

The V gene is TRBV7-3, the J gene TRBJ2-1; 12 nucleotides align to TRBD2. Germline values: CDR1 SGHTA, CDR2 FQGTGA. This CDR3 has 16 amino acids. V lost 2 bases, J lost 8 bases, and 7 bases stayed unmatched. CDR3 coding DNA: TGTGCCAGCAGCTTAGGGCTAGCGGGAGGGGGAGATGAGCAGTTCTTC. This encodes CASSLGLAGGGDEQFF.

The chain recombines TRBV18 with TRBJ2-7; D not resolved. CDR3 length: 13 residues. Looked up from germline, CDR1 is KGHSH and CDR2 is LQKENI. Trimming stripped 3 bases from V and 5 bases from J, with 11 bases between. The CDR3 DNA reads as TGTGCCAGCTCACCTCTAGAAACCAACGAGCAGTACTTC. Translated, it gives CASSPLETNEQYF.

This clone was seen once. The genes are TRBV10-3 and TRBJ1-3; 9 positions match TRBD1. CDR3 size: 17 residues. The V gene end was trimmed by 2 bases and the J gene end by 3 bases; junction bases not matched to a gene: 8. Germline loops: CDR1 ENHRY, CDR2 SYGVKD. The CDR3 nucleotides are TGTGCCATCAGTGAGACTAACAGGGGGCGGCGTGGAAACACCATATATTTT. It encodes CAISETNRGRRGNTIYF.

This clone showed up just a few times. This chain connects TRBV27 to TRBJ2-4, with no clear D. There are 15 residues in the CDR3. Germline lookup yields CDR1 MNHEY and CDR2 SMNVEV (reference sequence). V was cut by 4 bases and J by 0 bases, with 10 bases left in between. The CDR3 here is CASSSEGAAKNIQYF. In nucleotides, the CDR3 is TGTGCCAGCAGTTCAGAAGGTGCAGCCAAAAACATTCAGTACTTC.

This chain connects TRBV19 to TRBJ1-2; D is possibly TRBD1 (5 bases). This CDR3 has 13 residues. Germline CDR1 reads LNHDA; CDR2 reads SQIVND (reference sequence). The V end lost 4 bases, the J end lost 4 bases, and 10 bases lay between the germline ends. CDR3 sequence: CASSTTAFYGYTF. CDR3 in DNA: TGTGCCAGTAGTACGACAGCATTCTATGGCTACACCTTC.

The chain combines TRBV5-1 with TRBJ1-2; 7 bases fit TRBD1. CDR3 length equals 15 residues. CDR1 and CDR2 (germline): SGHRS, YFSETQ. The V and J ends lost 0 bases and 6 bases, in that order; junction bases with no gene match: 8. The CDR3 DNA is TGCGCCAGCAGCTTGGCGAGGGGGCGAGGGAATGGCTACACCTTC. It codes for CASSLARGRGNGYTF.

The chain recombines TRBV27 with TRBJ1-5, with 9 bases aligning to TRBD1. V lost 5 bases and J lost 4; bases outside the gene matches: 6. The CDR3 is 15 residues long. Germline lookup yields CDR1 MNHEY and CDR2 SMNVEV (reference sequence). The chain's CDR3 is CASSPDRGSNQPQHF. The DNA for the CDR3 is TGTGCCAGCAGTCCGGACAGGGGCAGTAATCAGCCCCAGCATTTT.

V usage is TRBV4-2 and J usage is TRBJ2-1; tentative D call: TRBD2 (5 bases). Trimming pared 2 bases from V and 4 bases from J, leaving 12 bases between. CDR3 size: 15 residues. In germline, CDR1 is LGHNA, CDR2 YNFKEQ. The CDR3 DNA follows: TGTGCCAGCAGCCAACGGGAACTGTCATACAATGAGCAGTTCTTC. It yields the protein CASSQRELSYNEQFF.

The chain employs TRBV18 and TRBJ1-1, with 10 bases that match TRBD1. The germline gives CDR1 KGHSH, CDR2 LQKENI. With V trimmed by 8 bases and J by 5 bases, 8 bases remained unmatched. This CDR3 contains 14 residues. As DNA, the CDR3 is TGTGCCAGCCTCCCGGGACAGGGGAGGACTGAAGCTTTCTTT. Translated, it gives CASLPGQGRTEAFF. Supplemented by reference TRBV18 and TRBJ1-1, the full variable domain reads NAGVMQNPRHLVRRRGQEARLRCSPMKGHSHVYWYRQLPEEGLKFMVYLQKENIIDESGMPKERFSAEFPKEGPSILRIQQVVRGDSAAYFCASLPGQGRTEAFFGQGTRLTVV.